Described below is a single T cell receptor beta chain sequence and its context. Trimming left V 6 bases short and J 1 base short, with 9 bases between. The CDR3 runs 13 residues. Per the germline V gene, CDR1 is MNHNS and CDR2 is SASEGT. Sequencing was performed with immunoSEQ multiplex PCR; in TCRdb, only in-frame clones are kept and a portion is missing. Here the sample spans approximately 940 clones, roughly 74% being singletons. This record belongs to a study of chemoradiotherapy in HPV16-positive cancers. The chain has TRBV6-1 and TRBJ1-1, with a weak D call TRBD1 (6 bases). Sequenced material: tumor tissue, taken from a patient who underwent chemoradiotherapy. This clonotype was obtained from a human donor with HPV-associated anogenital cancer. As DNA, the CDR3 is TGTGCCAGCAGGAAGACAGGGAACACTGAAGCTTTCTTT. Translating gives CASRKTGNTEAFF.